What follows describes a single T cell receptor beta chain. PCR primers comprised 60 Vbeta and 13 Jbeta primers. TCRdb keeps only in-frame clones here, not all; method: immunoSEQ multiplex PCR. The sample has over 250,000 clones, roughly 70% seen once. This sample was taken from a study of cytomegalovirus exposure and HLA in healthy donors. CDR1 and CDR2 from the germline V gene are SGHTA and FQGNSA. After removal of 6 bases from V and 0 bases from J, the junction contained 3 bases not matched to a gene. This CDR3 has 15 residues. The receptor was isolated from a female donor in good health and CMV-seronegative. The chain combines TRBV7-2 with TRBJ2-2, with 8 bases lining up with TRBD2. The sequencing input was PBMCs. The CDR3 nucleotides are TGTGCCAGCAGGAAAGCGGGAGCGAACACCGGGGAGCTGTTTTTT. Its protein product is CASRKAGANTGELFF.